This T cell receptor (beta chain) comes out of a study of preoperative IRX-2 immunotherapy in early breast cancer (dated by TCRdb to the late 2010s). The library was prepared using the immunoSEQ multiplex PCR assay. TCRdb retrieved this table from immuneACCESS and kept in-frame rearrangements only. Not all clones are present; in checked studies, unresolved V genes account for under half, and no reason is known for the remainder. The sample table records about 32,000 clones; roughly four fifths of these occur just once. The ten largest make up around 2.6% of the sample. The sample's treatment or condition label is to be understood as: preoperative locoregional IRX-2 cytokine immunotherapy. The samples were obtained from a phase Ib study that tested preoperative, locoregional IRX-2 cytokine immunotherapy meant to prime immune responses. The donors were early-stage breast cancer patients who were given IRX-2 prior to surgery.

From the cysteine up to the phenylalanine, the CDR3 has a length of 13 residues. Only CDR3 DNA remains: 39 bases, in frame from the first base. Trimming removed 2 bases from V and 8 bases from J, leaving 12 bases between the germline ends. CDR1 and CDR2, looked up from the germline V gene, are SQVTM and ANQGSEA. Concerning this clone itself: The specificity of this receptor is unknown. Base qualities are not recorded, but no much larger clone differs from it by a single base.

This clonotype originated in a human donor with breast cancer. The sample consisted of lymph node tissue, taken from a patient treated with IRX-2 immunotherapy. This chain joins TRBV29-1 to TRBJ2-2; no confident D gene assignment can be made. The nucleotide sequence is given as TGCAGCGTTGAATTCTCCTCGTTGGGGGAGCTGTTTTTT. Its product reads: CSVEFSSLGELFF.